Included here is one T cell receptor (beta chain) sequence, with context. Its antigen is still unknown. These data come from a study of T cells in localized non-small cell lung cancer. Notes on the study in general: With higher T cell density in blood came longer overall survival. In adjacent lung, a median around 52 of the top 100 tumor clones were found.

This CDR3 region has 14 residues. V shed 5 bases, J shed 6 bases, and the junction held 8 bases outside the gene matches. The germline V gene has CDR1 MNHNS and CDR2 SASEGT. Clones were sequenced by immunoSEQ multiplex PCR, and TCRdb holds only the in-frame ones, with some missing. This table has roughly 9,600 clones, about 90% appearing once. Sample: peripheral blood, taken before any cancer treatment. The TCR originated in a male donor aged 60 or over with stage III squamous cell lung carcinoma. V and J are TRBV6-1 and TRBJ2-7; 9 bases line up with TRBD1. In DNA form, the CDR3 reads TGTGCCAGCAGTTGGGGACAGGGACCTGGCGAGCAGTACTTC. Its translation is CASSWGQGPGEQYF.